What follows are 14 T cell receptor beta chains derived from one specimen sequenced in a study of T cell responses to AZD1222 COVID-19 vaccine. Profiled with immunoSEQ multiplex PCR; TCRdb holds only in-frame clones, not every one. The data hold about 180,000 clones, with over 90% observed a single time. This material consisted of peripheral blood, taken 28 days after the second AZD1222 dose. These receptors all come from an adult who received the AZD1222 COVID-19 vaccine.

V usage is TRBV24-1 and J usage is TRBJ2-5, with D maybe TRBD2 (5 bases). The V end lost 6 bases, the J end lost 5 bases, and 12 bases lay between the germline ends. CDR1 is KGHDR and CDR2 is SFDVKD in the germline V gene. CDR3 length equals 13 residues. This chain's CDR3 is CATSWSAGETQYF. The CDR3 region has the DNA TGTGCCACCAGTTGGAGTGCGGGCGAGACCCAGTACTTC.

This sequence joins TRBV30 and TRBJ2-7; 7 bases line up with TRBD1. J was trimmed by 0 bases and V by 1 base; bases with no gene match: 6. Germline-derived CDR1 and CDR2 are GTSNPN and SVGIG (reference sequence). This CDR3 has 15 residues. The CDR3 DNA reads TGTGCCTGGAGTGGTGTCTCAGGGGGCTCCTACGAGCAGTACTTC. Residues: CAWSGVSGGSYEQYF.

The chain is built from TRBV7-2 and TRBJ1-5, with D unclear. Trimming took 1 base from V and 0 from J, leaving 7 bases between them. CDR3 size: 15 residues. CDR1 and CDR2 from the germline V gene are SGHTA and FQGNSA. The CDR3 DNA follows: TGTGCCAGCAGCTTAGACAGCGCTAGCAATCAGCCCCAGCATTTT. It is translated as CASSLDSASNQPQHF.

The chain employs TRBV7-9 and TRBJ2-2; D remains unclear. Germline CDR1 and CDR2: SEHNR and FQNEAQ (reference sequence). The CDR3 spans 14 residues. Trimming shortened V by 4 bases and J by 1 base, and 7 bases separated the two germline ends. The CDR3 coding sequence is TGTGCCAGCAGCTCTCGTGGGAACACCGGGGAGCTGTTTTTT. Its protein product is CASSSRGNTGELFF.

In its sample, this clone was seen once. V is TRBV9 and J is TRBJ2-1, with 7 bases fitting TRBD2. CDR3 size: 15 residues. The V gene end was trimmed by 0 bases and the J gene end by 4 bases; junction bases not matched to a gene: 4. Germline V gives CDR1 SGDLS, CDR2 YYNGEE. The CDR3 DNA is TGTGCCAGCAGCGTAGGACTAGCTTCTTACAATGAGCAGTTCTTC. Protein: CASSVGLASYNEQFF.

The sample holds a few counts of this clone. The genes are TRBV7-2 and TRBJ2-3; the match to TRBD2 covers 11 bases. The V gene's germline CDR1 is SGHTA and CDR2 FQGNSA. J lost 2 bases, V lost 7 bases, and 5 bases had no gene match. The CDR3 has 15 amino acids. CDR3 nucleotide sequence: TGTGCCAGCACATATAGCGGGGGGGCCACAGATACGCAGTATTTT. It translates to CASTYSGGATDTQYF.

The genes are TRBV4-1 and TRBJ1-3, with a possible D match to TRBD1 (6 bases). CDR3 length: 17 residues. Per germline, CDR1 MGHRA and CDR2 YSYEKL. V gave up 2 bases and J gave up 0 bases, with 14 bases separating them. The CDR3 is CASSQPRNRDSGNTIYF. The CDR3 DNA is TGCGCCAGCAGCCAACCAAGGAACAGGGACTCTGGAAACACCATATATTTT.

This chain uses TRBV19 with TRBJ1-6; D gene ambiguous. Germline-derived CDR1 and CDR2 are LNHDA and SQIVND (reference sequence). The CDR3 extends over 13 amino acids. The V and J ends lost 8 bases and 1 base respectively, with 6 bases between them. CDR3 DNA sequence: TGTGCCAGTTCGGAGTCCTATAATTCACCCCTCCACTTT. Amino acids: CASSESYNSPLHF.

The sample holds one count of this clone. The chain has TRBV2 and TRBJ1-6; D possibly corresponds to TRBD1 (6 bases). Germline V gene data show CDR1 as SNHLY and CDR2 as FYNNEI. Trimming removed 4 bases at V and 6 bases at J, with 10 bases between. CDR3 size: 14 residues. CDR3 nucleotide sequence: TGTGCCAGCAGTGGCAGGGGTAGTAATTCACCCCTCCACTTT. Translated: CASSGRGSNSPLHF.

The chain combines TRBV9 with TRBJ1-6; no definite D call. V was clipped by 6 bases and J by 0 bases, with 13 bases between them. The length of the CDR3 is 16 residues. Germline-derived CDR1 and CDR2 are SGDLS and YYNGEE. The CDR3 region is CASTVTASSYNSPLHF. CDR3 sequence (DNA): TGTGCCAGCACCGTGACGGCGAGCTCCTATAATTCACCCCTCCACTTT.

Of note for this clone: The same CDR3 is also encoded by other DNA sequences in this sample. This chain uses TRBV24-1 with TRBJ2-3; D is unresolved. Trimming took 5 bases from V and 0 from J, leaving 5 bases between them. Germline loops: CDR1 KGHDR, CDR2 SFDVKD. CDR3 length: 13 residues. The CDR3 region has the DNA TGTGCCACCAGTGGGGGTAGCACAGATACGCAGTATTTT. Residues: CATSGGSTDTQYF.

V is TRBV12-3 or TRBV12-4 and J is TRBJ1-5, with D hard to call. The CDR3 covers 13 residues. The ends were cut back, 4 bases at V and 4 bases at J, with 8 bases in the middle. CDR3 loop: CASSSRDNQPQHF. For the CDR3, the DNA is TGTGCCAGCAGTTCTAGGGATAATCAGCCCCAGCATTTT.

This chain links TRBV7-3 with TRBJ2-3, with 11 positions matching TRBD1. Trimming at V came to 5 bases and at J to 5 bases, leaving 9 bases not matched to a gene. CDR1 is SGHTA and CDR2 is FQGTGA in the germline V gene. CDR3 length equals 16 residues. CDR3 region: CASSRFGQGAQDTQYF. The CDR3 DNA is TGTGCCAGCAGCCGTTTTGGACAGGGGGCCCAAGATACGCAGTATTTT.

The rearrangement joins TRBV19 to TRBJ1-5; no reliable D call. The ends were cut back, 6 bases at V and 1 base at J, with 10 bases in the middle. Germline CDR1 is LNHDA and CDR2 is SQIVND (reference sequence). The CDR3 has 14 residues. The CDR3: CASSIKQSNQPQHF. The CDR3 DNA sequence: TGTGCCAGTAGCATCAAACAAAGCAATCAGCCCCAGCATTTT.